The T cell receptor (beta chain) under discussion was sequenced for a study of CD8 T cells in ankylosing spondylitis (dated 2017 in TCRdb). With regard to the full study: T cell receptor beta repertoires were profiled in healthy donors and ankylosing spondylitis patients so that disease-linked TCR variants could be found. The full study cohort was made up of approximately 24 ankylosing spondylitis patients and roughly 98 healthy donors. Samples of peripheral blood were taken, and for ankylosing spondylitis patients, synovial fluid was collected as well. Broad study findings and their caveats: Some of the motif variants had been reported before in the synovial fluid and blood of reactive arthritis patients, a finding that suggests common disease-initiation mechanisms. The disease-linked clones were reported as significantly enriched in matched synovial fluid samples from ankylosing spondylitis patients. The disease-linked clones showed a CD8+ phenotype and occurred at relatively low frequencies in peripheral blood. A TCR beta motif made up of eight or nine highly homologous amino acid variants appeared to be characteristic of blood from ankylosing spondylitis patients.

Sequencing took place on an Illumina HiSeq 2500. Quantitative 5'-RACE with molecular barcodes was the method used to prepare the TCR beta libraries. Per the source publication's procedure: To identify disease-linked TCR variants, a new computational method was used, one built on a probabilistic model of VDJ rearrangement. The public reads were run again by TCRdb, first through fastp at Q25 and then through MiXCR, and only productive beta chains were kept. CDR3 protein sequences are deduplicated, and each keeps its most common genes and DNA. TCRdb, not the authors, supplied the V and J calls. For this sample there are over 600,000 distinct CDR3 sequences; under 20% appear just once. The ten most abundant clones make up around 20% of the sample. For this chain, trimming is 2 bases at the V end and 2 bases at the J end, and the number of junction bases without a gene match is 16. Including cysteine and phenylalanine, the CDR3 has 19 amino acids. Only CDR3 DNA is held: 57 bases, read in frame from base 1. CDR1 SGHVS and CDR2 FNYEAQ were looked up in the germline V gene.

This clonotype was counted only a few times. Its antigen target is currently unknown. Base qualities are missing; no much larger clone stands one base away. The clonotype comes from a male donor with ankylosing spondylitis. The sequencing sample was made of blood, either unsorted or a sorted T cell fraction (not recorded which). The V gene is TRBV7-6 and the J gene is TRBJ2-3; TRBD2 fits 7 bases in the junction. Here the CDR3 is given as CASSLLVSITSENTDTQYF. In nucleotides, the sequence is TGTGCCAGCAGCTTATTAGTTTCCATCACTAGCGAGAACACAGATACGCAGTATTTT.